The rows below give T cell receptor beta chains drawn from one sample of a study of T-cell reconstitution after alpha-beta-depleted transplantation in children. TCRdb processed the PCR reads anew with MiXCR; each CDR3 protein has one entry. In the table there are 450,000 to 550,000 distinct CDR3 sequences, over 9.5% of which are singletons. The starting material was PBMCs, mostly from graft donor cells, obtained 180 days after TCRalphabeta/CD19-depleted stem cell transplant. These receptors were obtained from a female patient aged 2-10 years who had a stem cell transplant for aplastic anemia, so the T cells may come from the graft donor. The CDR3 runs from the conserved cysteine through the conserved F or W. Each record gives: V gene, D gene, clone size, J gene, CDR3 protein, CDR3 DNA. The D gene is left open where the match is weak. Size tells how often a clone was seen (once, few, many) or the class of an expanded clone, and some rows leave it out.

TRBV24-1,NA,few,TRBJ2-1,CATSDSGPYYNEQFF,TGTGCCACCAGTGATTCAGGCCCATACTACAATGAGCAGTTCTTC
TRBV19,NA,few,TRBJ2-4,CASSTPLRETQYF,TGTGCCAGTAGTACGCCTCTTAGGGAGACGCAGTACTTC
TRBV24-1,TRBD2,NA,TRBJ2-1,CATSGRQGTSGHDYNEQFF,TGTGCCACCAGTGGTCGTCAGGGGACTAGCGGGCACGACTACAATGAGCAGTTCTTC
TRBV28,TRBD1,NA,TRBJ2-2,CASRAGTGGTGELFF,TGTGCCAGCAGAGCCGGGACAGGGGGAACCGGGGAGCTGTTTTTT
TRBV28,TRBD1,NA,TRBJ1-5,CASSFRGQGYQPQHF,TGTGCCAGCAGTTTCCGGGGACAGGGATATCAGCCCCAGCATTTT
TRBV7-6,TRBD1,NA,TRBJ1-1,CASSPQAGGTEAFF,TGTGCCAGCAGCCCCCAGGCAGGGGGCACTGAAGCTTTCTTT
TRBV3-1,NA,NA,TRBJ2-7,CASSQESWQYF,TGTGCCAGCAGCCAAGAGTCCTGGCAGTACTTC
TRBV3-1,TRBD2,NA,TRBJ2-1,CASSLGTSDTNEQFF,TGTGCCAGCAGCCTCGGGACTAGCGACACGAATGAGCAGTTCTTC
TRBV25-1,NA,few,TRBJ2-5,CASSGGYQYF,TGTGCCAGCAGTGGAGGATACCAGTACTTC
TRBV4-2,NA,NA,TRBJ2-1,CAIGPGPLLGNEQFF,TGTGCCATCGGCCCCGGGCCCCTCTTGGGCAATGAGCAGTTCTTC
TRBV19,NA,few,TRBJ2-6,CGTGRANSGANVLTF,TGTGGTACGGGCAGGGCGAACTCTGGGGCCAACGTCCTGACTTTC
TRBV12-3/TRBV12-4,NA,NA,TRBJ1-2,CASSLGNSAYYGYTF,TGTGCCAGCAGTTTAGGAAACAGCGCCTACTATGGCTACACCTTC
TRBV7-2,TRBD1,few,TRBJ2-1,CASSRRTGLNNEQFF,TGTGCCAGCAGCCGCAGGACAGGGCTGAACAATGAGCAGTTCTTC
TRBV28,NA,NA,TRBJ2-7,CATGGRDYDEQYF,TGTGCCACCGGGGGCAGGGACTACGACGAGCAGTACTTC
TRBV7-2,TRBD1,few,TRBJ1-5,CASSSGTGENQPQHF,TGTGCCAGCAGCTCCGGGACAGGGGAAAATCAGCCCCAGCATTTT
TRBV28,NA,many,TRBJ2-1,CASSSGARGSSSATYNEQFF,TGTGCCAGCAGTTCGGGGGCGCGAGGGTCGTCTAGCGCAACCTACAATGAGCAGTTCTTC
TRBV4-1,NA,NA,TRBJ1-2,CASSQGGNRGDGYTF,TGCGCCAGCAGCCAAGGGGGGAACCGAGGCGATGGCTACACCTTC